This is a list of T cell receptor beta chains from one sample in a study of shared clonotypes between healthy human individuals. The table came from immunoSEQ multiplex PCR; TCRdb's copy has only in-frame clones and leaves some out. The sample has 2 million to 3 million clones, under 95% seen once. Sequenced input: naive CD4+ T cells from PBMCs. These receptors came from a man between 18 and 35 years old in good health. Some clones in this sample may be carry-over from other donors' samples. Both conserved end residues are part of each CDR3. A D gene is named only where the DNA matches it firmly. Rows give clone size only sometimes, using once, few, many, or a class for an expanded clone.

TRBV19	TRBD1	TRBJ2-7	.	TGTGCCAGTAGTGCGATCAGGGGGCGCTTGTTGGGGGACGAGCAGTACTTC	CASSAIRGRLLGDEQYF
TRBV6-1	.	TRBJ1-5	.	TGTGCCAGCACCCCACGGGCGGGCAATCAGCCCCAGCATTTT	CASTPRAGNQPQHF
TRBV12-5	.	TRBJ2-5	.	TGTGCTAGTGCCTCCATGGGGTCCTCGTACCAAGAGACCCAGTACTTC	CASASMGSSYQETQYF
TRBV5-1	.	TRBJ1-3	.	TGCGCCAGCAGCCTGGAGGCCAGCTCTGGAAACACCATATATTTT	CASSLEASSGNTIYF
TRBV5-4	.	TRBJ1-1	.	TGTGCCAGCAGCTTGTTAGGGGGACCAGGAGAAGCTTTCTTT	CASSLLGGPGEAFF
TRBV27	TRBD2	TRBJ2-3	.	TGTGCCAGCAGCCGGATAACCCCAATCGGACTAGCGGACACAGATACGCAGTATTTT	CASSRITPIGLADTDTQYF
TRBV2	TRBD2	TRBJ2-2	.	TGTGCCAGCAGTAGTACTAGCGGCAACACCGGGGAGCTGTTTTTT	CASSSTSGNTGELFF
TRBV25-1	.	TRBJ2-7	.	TGTGCCAGCAGACCCCCCTGGGGTCAGGGGGGGGTGCAGTACTTC	CASRPPWGQGGVQYF
TRBV10-1	.	TRBJ2-5	.	TGCGCCAGCAATAAAGTGGCTAGCAGCCAATTACTGTCGGGGGACCAAGAGACCCAGTACTTC	CASNKVASSQLLSGDQETQYF
TRBV18	.	TRBJ2-1	.	TGTGCCAGCTCATCGCTATCCAATGAGCAGTTCTTC	CASSSLSNEQFF
TRBV5-1	.	TRBJ2-5	.	TGCGCCAGCAGCTTGGCGGGGGTCCAAGAGACCCAGTACTTC	CASSLAGVQETQYF
TRBV5-1	TRBD2	TRBJ2-1	.	TGCGCCAGCAGCTTGGCCACTAGCGGCCCCTACAATGAGCAGTTCTTC	CASSLATSGPYNEQFF
TRBV4-2	.	TRBJ2-7	once	TGTGCCAGCAGCCAAGATCCAGACTCCTCCTACGAGCAGTACTTC	CASSQDPDSSYEQYF
TRBV10-1	TRBD1	TRBJ1-1	.	TGCGCCAGCAGTGAGACGACAGGGATGAACACTGAAGCTTTCTTT	CASSETTGMNTEAFF
TRBV2	.	TRBJ2-1	.	TGTGCCACCAGGCCAGGGCCAGGGCGAGGGAATGAGCAGTTCTTC	CATRPGPGRGNEQFF
TRBV23-1	.	TRBJ1-3	.	TGCGCCAGCAGGTGTGATGGGGGTCCTGGAAACACCATATATTTT	CASRCDGGPGNTIYF
TRBV11-2	TRBD2	TRBJ2-4	.	TGTGCCAGCAGCTTAGTCGGGCTAGCGGAAGCCAAAAACATTCAGTACTTC	CASSLVGLAEAKNIQYF
TRBV6-4	.	TRBJ2-3	.	TGTGCCAGCAGCGCCCGGGGACGTGGGAGAGATACGCAGTATTTT	CASSARGRGRDTQYF
TRBV2	.	TRBJ1-1	.	TGTGCCAGCAGTTATGATACAGAGAAGAACACTGAAGCTTTCTTT	CASSYDTEKNTEAFF
TRBV28	TRBD1	TRBJ1-1	few	TGTGCCAGCAGTTTACCCGGACAGGGGGCGGTTGAAGCTTTCTTT	CASSLPGQGAVEAFF
TRBV7-2	.	TRBJ2-7	.	TGTGCCAGCAGCTTAGTGGCAGGGGTAACGGGCGAGCAGTACTTC	CASSLVAGVTGEQYF
TRBV6-1	.	TRBJ2-5	.	TGTGCCAGCAGTGAGGGTTCTGCCCCGGGTGGAGAGACCCAGTACTTC	CASSEGSAPGGETQYF